The clone carrying this TCR beta chain was counted many times. As yet, its antigen is unknown. A junction boundary mismatches the germline segment, possibly from a read error. This sample was included in a study of identical twins. Study-wide points: Shared out-of-frame alpha sequences (those common to twins) showed excess low generation probability. Beta out-of-frame sequences displayed a weaker excess of sharing between twins.

In germline, CDR1 is DFQATT, CDR2 SNEGSKA (reference sequence). The CDR3 contains 14 residues. Template switching, a step in the protocol, added a universal primer site, and cDNA carried unique molecular identifiers. TCRdb reprocessed the 5' RACE reads with MiXCR, giving one entry per CDR3 protein. Of about 450,000 distinct CDR3 sequences listed, roughly 18% are singletons. The sequenced material came from naive T cells sorted from blood. This clonotype was sampled from a man aged 45 to 65 in good health. This chain connects TRBV20-1 to TRBJ2-3, with 10 nucleotides matching TRBD2. The chain's CDR3 is CSARGLAGADTQYF. CDR3 sequence (DNA): TGCAGTGCGAGAGGCCTAGCGGGAGCAGATACGCAGTATTTT.